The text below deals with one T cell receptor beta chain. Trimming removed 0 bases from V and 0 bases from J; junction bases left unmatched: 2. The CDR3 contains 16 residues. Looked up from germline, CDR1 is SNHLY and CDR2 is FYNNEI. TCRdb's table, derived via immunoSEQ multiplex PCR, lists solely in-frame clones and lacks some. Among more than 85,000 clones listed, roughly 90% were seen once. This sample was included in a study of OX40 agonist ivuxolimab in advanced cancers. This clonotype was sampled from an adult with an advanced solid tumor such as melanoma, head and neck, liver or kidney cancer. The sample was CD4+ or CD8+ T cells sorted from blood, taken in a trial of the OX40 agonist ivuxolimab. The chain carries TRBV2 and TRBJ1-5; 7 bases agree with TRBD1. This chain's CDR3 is CASSEAGQYSNQPQHF. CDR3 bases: TGTGCCAGCAGTGAAGCGGGACAGTATAGCAATCAGCCCCAGCATTTT.